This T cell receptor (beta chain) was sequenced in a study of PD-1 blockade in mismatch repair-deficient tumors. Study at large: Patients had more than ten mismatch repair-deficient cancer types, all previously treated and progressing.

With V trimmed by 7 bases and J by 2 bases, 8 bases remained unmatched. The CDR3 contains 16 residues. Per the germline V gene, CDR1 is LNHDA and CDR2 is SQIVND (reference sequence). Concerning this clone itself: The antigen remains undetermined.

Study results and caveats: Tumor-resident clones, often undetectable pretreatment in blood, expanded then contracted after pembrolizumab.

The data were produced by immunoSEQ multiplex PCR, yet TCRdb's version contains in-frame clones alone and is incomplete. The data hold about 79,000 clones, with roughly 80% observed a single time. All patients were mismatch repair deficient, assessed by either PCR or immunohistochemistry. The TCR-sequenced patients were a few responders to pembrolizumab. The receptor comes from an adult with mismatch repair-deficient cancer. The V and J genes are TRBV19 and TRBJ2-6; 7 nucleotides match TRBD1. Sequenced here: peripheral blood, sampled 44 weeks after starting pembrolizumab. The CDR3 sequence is CASKRDRGTGANVLTF. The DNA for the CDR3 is TGTGCCAGTAAGAGGGACAGAGGAACTGGGGCCAACGTCCTGACTTTC. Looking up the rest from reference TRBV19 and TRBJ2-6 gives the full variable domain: DGGITQSPKYLFRKEGQNVTLSCEQNLNHDAMYWYRQDPGQGLRLIYYSQIVNDFQKGDIAEGYSVSREKKESFPLTVTSAQKNPTAFYLCASKRDRGTGANVLTFGAGSRLTVL.